This entry lists 17 T cell receptor beta chains sequenced from one sample in a study of beta chain features in type 1 diabetes. Expressed TCRB transcripts were sequenced because the entire RNA isolate underwent reverse transcription. Data came from immunoSEQ multiplex PCR; TCRdb stores just in-frame clones and leaves some out. The table lists under 250,000 clones, roughly 10% of them singletons. Sequencing was done on a sample of central memory CD4+ T cells from blood. Source of these receptors: a man between 18 and 29 years old in good health.

The chain joins TRBV30 to TRBJ2-2, with 9 bases fitting TRBD2. The CDR3 spans 12 residues. The germline V gene encodes CDR1 GTSNPN and CDR2 SVGIG (reference sequence). The CDR3 is CAGTSWTGELFF. Here the CDR3 DNA reads TGTGCAGGGACTAGCTGGACCGGGGAGCTGTTTTTT.

This clone was seen only once. V usage is TRBV15 and J usage is TRBJ2-5, with 7 bases matching TRBD2. CDR3 size: 14 residues. The germline V gene encodes CDR1 LNHNV and CDR2 YYDKDF (reference sequence). J gave up 5 bases and V 5 bases, and 8 bases lay outside the gene matches. CDR3 in DNA: TGTGCCACCAGCGGGAGGGCCCCCCCTGAGACCCAGTACTTC. Translation gives CATSGRAPPETQYF.

The chain joins TRBV19 to TRBJ2-1; D gene unclear. The CDR3 runs to 14 residues. Trimming removed 5 bases at V and 4 bases at J, with 12 bases between. Germline loops: CDR1 LNHDA, CDR2 SQIVND (reference sequence). The DNA for the CDR3 is TGTGCCAGTAGTGAGACCTCGTCGTACAATGAGCAGTTCTTC. As protein: CASSETSSYNEQFF.

V gene TRBV6-1 combines with J gene TRBJ2-7; 12 positions match TRBD2. Germline CDR1 is MNHNS and CDR2 is SASEGT. With 6 bases clipped from V and 4 bases from J, the junction kept 7 bases outside the gene matches. The CDR3 is 15 residues long. The CDR3 region is CASRNPGTSGYEQYF. CDR3 sequence (DNA): TGTGCCAGCAGAAACCCGGGGACTAGCGGGTACGAGCAGTACTTC.

Only a few counts were recorded for this clone. This chain connects TRBV15 to TRBJ1-5; 10 bases agree with TRBD1. Germline-derived CDR1 and CDR2 are LNHNV and YYDKDF (reference sequence). The CDR3 loop spans 16 amino acids. Trimming removed 0 bases from V and 6 bases from J; junction bases left unmatched: 5. DNA of the CDR3: TGTGCCACCAGCAGAGAGGGACAGGGGAAACGTCAGCCCCAGCATTTT. Its protein product is CATSREGQGKRQPQHF.

This clone was detected many times. The V gene is TRBV7-2, the J gene TRBJ2-7; weak D call: TRBD1 (5 bases). V was cut by 4 bases and J by 0 bases, with 13 bases left in between. Germline CDR1 and CDR2: SGHTA and FQGNSA. This CDR3 is built from 15 residues. The CDR3 protein is CASSSPRQSSYEQYF. DNA of the CDR3: TGTGCCAGCAGCTCCCCCCGACAGTCCTCCTACGAGCAGTACTTC.

The J gene is TRBJ2-5, the V gene TRBV7-2; D gene ambiguous. V shed 7 bases and J shed 5 bases, with 17 bases lying between them. The CDR3 length is 14 residues. Germline lookup yields CDR1 SGHTA and CDR2 FQGNSA. CDR3 protein: CASTPRGLGETQYF. The CDR3 DNA follows: TGTGCCAGCACCCCCCGAGGCCTTGGGGAGACCCAGTACTTC.

The chain carries TRBV10-1 and TRBJ2-3; D is unclear. Germline-derived CDR1 and CDR2 are WNHNN and SYGVQD (reference sequence). There are 13 residues in the CDR3. Trimming cost V 8 bases and J 0 bases, with 9 bases left between them. The CDR3 sequence: CASSPLSTDTQYF. The CDR3 region has the DNA TGCGCCAGCTCCCCGTTGAGCACAGATACGCAGTATTTT.

The rearrangement links TRBV29-1 to TRBJ2-3; D not certain. V lost 3 bases and J 5 bases, leaving 6 bases between the germline ends. Germline V lookup: CDR1 SQVTM, CDR2 ANQGSEA. The CDR3 length is 11 residues. The CDR3 DNA sequence: TGCAGCGTTGAGGAAGGAGATACGCAGTATTTT. Its protein is CSVEEGDTQYF.

Concerning this clone: Being one base from a much bigger clone, this may be a read error. V and J are TRBV7-2 and TRBJ2-5, with 9 bases lining up with TRBD1. The J call may be mistaken, given a closer DNA end match to TRBJ2-7. Germline loops: CDR1 SGHTA, CDR2 FQGNSA. The CDR3 is made up of 15 amino acids. The CDR3 sequence: CASSLRGQGSHEQYF. The CDR3 DNA follows: TGTGCCAGCAGCTTAAGGGGACAGGGATCCCACGAGCAGTACTTC.

To note about this clone: The same CDR3 also results from other DNA sequences found in this sample. The V gene is TRBV28, the J gene TRBJ2-3, with 8 bases lining up with TRBD2. There are 16 residues in the CDR3. V lost 3 bases and J lost 0; bases outside the gene matches: 5. Per germline, CDR1 MDHEN and CDR2 SYDVKM. CDR3 DNA sequence: TGTGCCAGCAGTTTCTCGGAGCGGGGGAGCACAGATACGCAGTATTTT. Its translation: CASSFSERGSTDTQYF.

The gene calls are TRBV7-2 and TRBJ2-1; D might be TRBD2 (5 bases). The length of the CDR3 is 16 residues. The V end was cut by 4 bases, the J end by 0 bases, with 13 bases between. Germline assignment: CDR1 SGHTA and CDR2 FQGNSA. CDR3 in amino acids: CASSSLALASYNEQFF. CDR3 coding DNA: TGTGCCAGCAGCTCGTTAGCGCTGGCCTCCTACAATGAGCAGTTCTTC.

Ten or more counts support this clone. Other DNA sequences within the sample encode an identical CDR3. This sequence joins TRBV20-1 and TRBJ1-1; the match to TRBD1 covers 7 bases. The CDR3 is made up of 10 amino acids. Looked up from germline, CDR1 is DFQATT and CDR2 is SNEGSKA (reference sequence). V gave up 6 bases and J gave up 10 bases; unmatched junction bases: 5. This chain's CDR3 is CSATRGGAFF. For the CDR3, the DNA is TGCAGTGCAACCAGGGGGGGAGCTTTCTTT.

This clone was seen a few times. The chain couples TRBV19 to TRBJ2-2, with 8 bases matching TRBD2. The CDR3 covers 14 residues. J gave up 5 bases and V 9 bases, and 8 bases lay outside the gene matches. Germline V CDR1 and CDR2: LNHDA, SQIVND (reference sequence). The CDR3 DNA reads TGTGCCAGCAGACTAGCGCCCGGGACCGGGGAGCTGTTTTTT. This gives the protein CASRLAPGTGELFF.

This rearrangement joins TRBV2 to TRBJ2-7, with D possibly being TRBD1 (5 bases). CDR1 and CDR2 from the germline V gene are SNHLY and FYNNEI. V was shortened by 5 bases and J by 1 base, with 15 bases between the two germline ends. This CDR3 is built from 15 residues. The CDR3 DNA is TGTGCCAGCAGTCCGGACATCACCGGATCCTACGAGCAGTACTTC. This gives the protein CASSPDITGSYEQYF.

The table lists this clone with a few counts. The chain has TRBV23-1 and TRBJ2-2; the D gene is possibly TRBD2 (5 bases). TRBV23-1 is classed as an ORF, of uncertain function. This CDR3 is 18 amino acids long. Trimming removed 0 bases from V and 0 bases from J, with 14 bases in between. DNA of the CDR3: TGCGCCAGCAGTCAATCGATACCCGGCGGGTCGAACACCGGGGAGCTGTTTTTT. It is translated as CASSQSIPGGSNTGELFF.

The rearrangement joins TRBV29-1 to TRBJ2-4, with 8 bases aligning to TRBD1. CDR1 and CDR2 (germline): SQVTM, ANQGSEA. This CDR3 spans 15 amino acids. The J segment lost 0 bases and the V segment lost 4 bases, leaving 5 bases of the junction unmatched. The CDR3, as DNA: TGCAGCGTTGTTAGAGGACAGGGAGCCAAAAACATTCAGTACTTC. It yields the protein CSVVRGQGAKNIQYF.